This TCR beta chain was sequenced for a study of blood T cell repertoires in COVID-19 (TCRdb year 2020). Regarding the study in general: Samples from collaborators originated in the United States, Italy and Spain and spanned both the acute and convalescent phases of COVID-19. The prospective study material was composed of cDNA or gDNA derived from T cells, B-cell-depleted T cells, or PBMCs. Deeply sampled blood TCRbeta repertoires from subjects exposed to, actively infected with, or recovered from COVID-19 were included in the dataset. The repertoires were released in a freely available public database meant as a resource for research on the immune response to SARS-CoV-2. Samples were obtained from the ongoing ImmuneRACE study (first 160 participants) and from 1,254 subjects provided by 6 global collaborators. Nearly every sample came with metadata listing a de-identified subject ID, COVID-19 status, age in years and sex. HLA class I and class II types, where available, came from metadata supplied by the sample provider rather than from assay-based typing.

A distance of 5 bases separates the germline ends of V and J, which lose 5 bases and 0 bases respectively. CDR1 and CDR2 (SGHTA, FQGNSA) derive from the germline V gene. The CDR3 spans 14 residues, from the cysteine through the phenylalanine. The entry retains the CDR3 DNA only, 42 bases that are in frame from base 1. Each collaborating institution followed its own protocols to collect whole blood in K2EDTA tubes. For TCRbeta analysis, collaborator samples were shipped as frozen whole blood, as isolated PBMCs, or as DNA extracted from either sample type. The immunoSEQ Assay, a bias-controlled multiplex PCR, was used to amplify TCRbeta CDR3 regions from genomic DNA. The study's processing was this. Nucleated cell counts per sample were estimated from amplification of reference gene primers within the assay. To quantify the absolute abundance of each unique TCRbeta CDR3 rearrangement, sequence reads were collapsed and filtered. For each sample, productive Simpson clonality was calculated as the square root of Simpson's diversity index across productive rearrangements. The table was pulled from immuneACCESS by TCRdb, which kept in-frame rearrangements only. Such tables lose some clones; where checked, under half of the loss comes from unresolved V genes, and the rest has no known cause. V and J calls and clone size are as listed in that table; D and trimming were resolved from the DNA. In all, the sample holds under 90,000 clones, and approximately 79% of those were seen once. The ten largest account for 15% to 20% of the sample.

Results the study describes overall, beyond this receptor: The amount of clinical and demographic metadata varied by source and participant and was provided uncurated.

As for this clone: Its antigen specificity is not known. No base quality values were provided; no much bigger clone lies one nucleotide off.

Sequences were obtained from peripheral blood. The chain links TRBV7-2 with TRBJ1-6, with no reliable assignment of the D segment. This TCR derives from a woman over 75 with active or convalescent COVID-19. CDR3 sequence: CASSLGSYNSPLHF. The DNA reads TGTGCCAGCAGCCTCGGCTCCTATAATTCACCCCTCCACTTT. Here the CDR3 is joined to the reference TRBV7-2 and TRBJ1-6 genes, and the full variable domain is: GAGVSQSPSNKVTEKGKDVELRCDPISGHTALYWYRQSLGQGLEFLIYFQGNSAPDKSGLPSDRFSAERTGGSVSTLTIQRTQQEDSAVYLCASSLGSYNSPLHFGNGTRLTVT.